Reported below is one TCR beta chain. What it recognizes is unknown. This sample was taken from a study of persistence of HIV-infected CD4 T cells. Anti-CD3/anti-CD28 beads served as a nonspecific positive control stimulus. Sorting selected CD4+ T cells upregulating both CD40 ligand and CD69. The CDR3 is 15 amino acids. The germline CDR1 and CDR2 sequences are LGHDT and YNNKEL (reference sequence). Trimming stripped 1 base from V and 7 bases from J, with 14 bases between. This was the immunoSEQ version 4 assay in survey mode. Template was genomic DNA at 8 to 10 ng/uL, with up to about 1 ug used per sample. Data came from immunoSEQ multiplex PCR; TCRdb stores just in-frame clones and leaves some out. The top ten clones hold over 0.9% of a sample with 35,000 to 50,000 clones, around 90% of them seen once.

The specimen was CD4+ T cells sorted from PBMCs after 18-hour stimulation, collected from a patient who received antiretroviral therapy. This TCR derives from an adult man with HIV who was CMV-seropositive. The genes are TRBV3-1 (or the pseudogene TRBV3-2) and TRBJ2-1, with D maybe TRBD1 (5 bases). The CDR3 nucleotides read TGTGCCAGCAGCCAAGGGGCAGGGTTGGGGAATGAGCAGTTCTTC. Translating it yields CASSQGAGLGNEQFF.